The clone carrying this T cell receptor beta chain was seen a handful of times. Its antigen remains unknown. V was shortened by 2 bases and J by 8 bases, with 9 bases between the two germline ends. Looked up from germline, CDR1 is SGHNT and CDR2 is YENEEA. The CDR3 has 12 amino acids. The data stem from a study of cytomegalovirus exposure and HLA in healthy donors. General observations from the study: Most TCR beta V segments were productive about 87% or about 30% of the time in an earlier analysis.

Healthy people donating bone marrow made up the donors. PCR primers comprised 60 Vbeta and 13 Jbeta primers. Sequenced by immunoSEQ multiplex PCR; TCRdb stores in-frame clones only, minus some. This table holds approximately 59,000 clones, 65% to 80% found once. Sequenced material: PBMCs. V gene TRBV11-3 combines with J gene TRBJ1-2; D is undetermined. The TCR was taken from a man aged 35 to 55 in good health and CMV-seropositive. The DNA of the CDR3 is TGTGCCAGCAGCTTATCCAGTTGGGGCTACACCTTC. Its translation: CASSLSSWGYTF.